This T cell receptor beta chain is drawn from a study of cytomegalovirus exposure and HLA in healthy donors. As for the study in general: An earlier analysis found under 130 million unique TCR beta sequences from about 190 million T cells. Study-level points and caveats: Versus the roughly 690-donor mean, an Asian-associated ancestry cluster reportedly showed fewer N-insertions in a later analysis.

This clone occurred a few times. Its antigen is as yet unknown. PCR involved 60 Vbeta and 13 Jbeta primers. Profiling relied on immunoSEQ multiplex PCR, and the TCRdb table lists in-frame clones only, not all of them. The repertoire holds 110,000 to 150,000 clones, with roughly 62% as singletons. Per germline, CDR1 ENHRY and CDR2 SYGVKD. The CDR3 runs to 13 residues. The V end lost 10 bases, the J end lost 2 bases, and 14 bases lay between the germline ends. The sample was PBMCs. The V call is TRBV10-3, the J call TRBJ2-5; D is uncertain. The clonotype originates from a man in his sixties in good health and CMV-seronegative. The CDR3 DNA sequence: TGTGCCACTGCCCAGGATCCACAAGAGACCCAGTACTTC. Its translation is CATAQDPQETQYF.